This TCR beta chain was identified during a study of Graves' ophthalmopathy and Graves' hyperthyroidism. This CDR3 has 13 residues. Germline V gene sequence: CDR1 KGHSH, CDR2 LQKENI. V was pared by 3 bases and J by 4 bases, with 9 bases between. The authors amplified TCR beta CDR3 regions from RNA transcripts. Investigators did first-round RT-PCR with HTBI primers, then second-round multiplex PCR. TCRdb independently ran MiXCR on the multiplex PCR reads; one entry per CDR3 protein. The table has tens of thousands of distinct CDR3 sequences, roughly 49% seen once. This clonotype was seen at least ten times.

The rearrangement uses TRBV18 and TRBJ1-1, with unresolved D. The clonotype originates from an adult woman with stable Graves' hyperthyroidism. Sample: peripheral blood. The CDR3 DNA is TGTGCCAGCTCACCGTCGGGTGGCACTGAAGCTTTCTTT. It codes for CASSPSGGTEAFF.